Shown below are 6 T cell receptor beta chains from a single sample sequenced in a study of identical twins. TCRdb redid the calling of the 5' RACE reads with MiXCR, one entry per CDR3 protein. This sample has 200,000 to 250,000 distinct CDR3 sequences, with roughly 13% found just once. A further study also used this sample, focusing on yellow fever vaccine responses in identical twins.

Sequencing was done on a sample of memory (CD45RO+) T cells sorted from blood. Receptors were obtained from a woman under 30 in good health.

To note about this clonotype: Germline is not matched at one junction end, which may reflect a read error. The chain has TRBV3-1 and TRBJ2-5; 9 positions agree with TRBD1. The CDR3 length is 17 residues. Per the germline V gene, CDR1 is LGHDT and CDR2 is YNNKEL (reference sequence). The CDR3 DNA is TGTGCCAGCAGCAAAGATCGAGGACAGGGGCTTTCTGGGACCCAGTACTTC. Protein product: CASSKDRGQGLSGTQYF.

The V and J genes are TRBV30 and TRBJ1-5; D remains ambiguous. Germline V gene data show CDR1 as GTSNPN and CDR2 as SVGIG (reference sequence). The CDR3 is 16 residues long. With 1 base removed from V and 3 bases from J, the gap between germline ends came to 16 bases. Here the CDR3 reads CAWSALGTGNNQPQHF. As DNA, the CDR3 is TGTGCCTGGAGTGCATTGGGAACTGGGAACAATCAGCCCCAGCATTTT.

This clonotype was counted between two and nine times. The rearrangement links TRBV20-1 to TRBJ2-6; a weak D match, TRBD2 (6 bases). V lost 3 bases and J 0 bases, leaving 9 bases between the germline ends. This CDR3 spans 15 amino acids. Germline CDR1 reads DFQATT; CDR2 reads SNEGSKA (reference sequence). The CDR3 loop is CSASPGSSGANVLTF. CDR3 bases: TGCAGTGCTAGTCCCGGGAGCTCTGGGGCCAACGTCCTGACTTTC.

In its sample, this clonotype was seen a few times. This sequence joins TRBV5-1 and TRBJ2-2; no firm D call. Germline lookup yields CDR1 SGHRS and CDR2 YFSETQ. The CDR3 runs 16 residues. Trimming stripped 1 base from V and 0 bases from J, with 10 bases between. This CDR3 reads CASSLLVGTNTGELFF. The CDR3 bases are TGCGCCAGCAGCTTGTTGGTGGGAACGAACACCGGGGAGCTGTTTTTT.

V usage is TRBV7-9 and J usage is TRBJ2-5; TRBD1 matches 8 bases. The CDR3 extends over 16 amino acids. The germline V gene encodes CDR1 SEHNR and CDR2 FQNEAQ (reference sequence). The V gene end was trimmed by 5 bases and the J gene end by 3 bases; junction bases not matched to a gene: 11. Here the CDR3 reads CASSHVDTGGKETQYF. CDR3 bases: TGTGCCAGCAGCCACGTGGATACAGGGGGGAAAGAGACCCAGTACTTC.

The chain uses TRBV20-1 and TRBJ1-6; 9 bases fit TRBD1. Per germline, CDR1 DFQATT and CDR2 SNEGSKA (reference sequence). V shed 5 bases and J 7 bases; nucleotides not matched to a gene: 6. This CDR3 is 14 amino acids long. CDR3 amino acids: CSARGTGQNSPLHF. DNA of the CDR3: TGCAGTGCTCGTGGGACAGGGCAAAATTCACCCCTCCACTTT.